This passage covers 31 T cell receptor beta chains from one sample sequenced in a study of blood T cell repertoires in COVID-19. TCRdb keeps only in-frame clones here, not all; method: immunoSEQ multiplex PCR. Of about 60,000 clones in the sample, 84% were seen once. Material for sequencing was peripheral blood. The receptors originated from a man between 65 and 80 years old with active COVID-19.

The V call is TRBV15, the J call TRBJ1-1; TRBD1 might be the D (5 bases). Germline CDR1 and CDR2: LNHNV and YYDKDF (reference sequence). The CDR3 length is 17 residues. V gave up 3 bases and J gave up 1 base, with 18 bases separating them. The CDR3 nucleotides are TGTGCCACCAGCAGTCGAAACTCCGACAGCCAGAACACTGAAGCTTTCTTT. It translates to CATSSRNSDSQNTEAFF.

This chain uses TRBV5-1 with TRBJ2-3; 10 bases are a match to TRBD1. Trimming at V came to 3 bases and at J to 6 bases, leaving 7 bases not matched to a gene. The CDR3 contains 15 residues. The germline CDR1 and CDR2 sequences are SGHRS and YFSETQ. The CDR3 sequence: CASSYDRGLGDTQYF. The CDR3 DNA reads TGCGCCAGCAGCTATGACAGGGGGCTGGGGGATACGCAGTATTTT.

The rearrangement joins TRBV11-2 to TRBJ2-1; 9 bases are a match to TRBD1. Germline CDR1 and CDR2: SGHAT and FQNNGV. V trimming: 4 bases; J trimming: 6 bases; junction bases outside the gene matches: 7. The CDR3 consists of 15 residues. CDR3 sequence (DNA): TGTGCCAGCAGCTCGCGACAGGGGGGTTTCAATGAGCAGTTCTTC. It encodes CASSSRQGGFNEQFF.

This sequence joins TRBV11-2 and TRBJ2-7; the D gene is possibly TRBD1 (7 bases). V lost 4 bases to trimming and J lost 6 bases, with 16 bases between them. Germline V lookup: CDR1 SGHAT, CDR2 FQNNGV. This CDR3 spans 14 amino acids. The CDR3 reads CASSSVGQGGEQYF. The CDR3 DNA follows: TGTGCCAGCAGCTCGGTTGGGCAGGGGGGCGAGCAGTACTTC.

The chain carries TRBV29-1 and TRBJ2-7; 7 nucleotides match TRBD2. This CDR3 has 12 residues. V gave up 7 bases and J gave up 3 bases; unmatched junction bases: 6. Germline V gives CDR1 SQVTM, CDR2 ANQGSEA. CDR3 residues: CSAGGGSYEQYF. CDR3 sequence (DNA): TGCAGCGCCGGCGGCGGGAGCTACGAGCAGTACTTC.

The rearrangement uses TRBV14 and TRBJ1-1; D perhaps matches TRBD1 (6 bases). CDR1 is SGHDN and CDR2 is FVKESK in the germline V gene. V was shortened by 5 bases and J by 1 base, with 20 bases between the two germline ends. CDR3 length equals 17 residues. This CDR3 is CASSKSVGGRGNTEAFF. The CDR3 DNA is TGTGCCAGCAGCAAAAGTGTAGGGGGTCGGGGGAACACTGAAGCTTTCTTT.

The chain couples TRBV2 to TRBJ2-3, with D hard to call. Trimming left V 4 bases short and J 0 bases short, with 11 bases between. Germline-derived CDR1 and CDR2 are SNHLY and FYNNEI. The CDR3 runs 15 residues. The CDR3 coding sequence is TGTGCCAGCAGTGGACCCCTAGTGAGCACAGATACGCAGTATTTT. It yields the protein CASSGPLVSTDTQYF. Drawing the rest from reference TRBV2 and TRBJ2-3, the complete variable domain is EPEVTQTPSHQVTQMGQEVILRCVPISNHLYFYWYRQILGQKVEFLVSFYNNEISEKSEIFDDQFSVERPDGSNFTLKIRSTKLEDSAMYFCASSGPLVSTDTQYFGPGTRLTVL.

This chain links TRBV7-8 with TRBJ1-2; the D gene is possibly TRBD1 (6 bases). The germline gives CDR1 SGHVS, CDR2 FQNEAQ. This CDR3 is 15 amino acids long. Trimming removed 0 bases from V and 4 bases from J, with 12 bases in between. The CDR3 sequence: CASSLARTGTYGYTF. The CDR3 DNA is TGTGCCAGCAGCTTAGCGAGAACAGGGACCTATGGCTACACCTTC.

This clone was counted a single time. The chain has TRBV7-2 and TRBJ2-3; D is unclear. The CDR3 extends over 14 amino acids. Germline V gives CDR1 SGHTA, CDR2 FQGNSA. V lost 0 bases and J lost 8, with 12 bases in between. CDR3 residues: CASSLATGQSTQYF. The CDR3 coding sequence is TGTGCCAGCAGCTTAGCGACTGGTCAAAGTACGCAGTATTTT. The complete variable domain, with remaining parts taken from reference TRBV7-2 and TRBJ2-3, reads GAGVSQSPSNKVTEKGKDVELRCDPISGHTALYWYRQSLGQGLEFLIYFQGNSAPDKSGLPSDRFSAERTGGSVSTLTIQRTQQEDSAVYLCASSLATGQSTQYFGPGTRLTVL.

This clone appeared a single time. The chain couples TRBV5-6 to TRBJ1-3; perhaps TRBD1 as D (5 bases). The CDR3 has 15 residues. V lost 2 bases and J 2 bases, leaving 11 bases between the germline ends. The germline V gene encodes CDR1 SGHDT and CDR2 YYEEEE. The CDR3 nucleotides read TGTGCCAGCAGCTTTGGGGCCCACGCTGGAAACACCATATATTTT. Translated, it gives CASSFGAHAGNTIYF.

The chain combines TRBV7-8 with TRBJ2-7; 8 bases match TRBD2. This CDR3 is built from 15 residues. Per the germline V gene, CDR1 is SGHVS and CDR2 is FQNEAQ. After removal of 4 bases from V and 2 bases from J, the junction contained 7 bases not matched to a gene. This CDR3 is CASSSGLGGAYEQYF. The CDR3 nucleotides are TGTGCCAGCAGCTCGGGACTAGGAGGGGCCTACGAGCAGTACTTC.

V is TRBV27 and J is TRBJ2-5; 8 bases are shared with TRBD2. Germline CDR1 and CDR2: MNHEY and SMNVEV (reference sequence). Trimming cost V 6 bases and J 0 bases; bases outside gene matches: 18. The CDR3 is 19 residues long. In DNA form, the CDR3 reads TGTGCCAGCAGCTCGGATGGGCGGGAGGCCTCCGAGTACCAAGAGACCCAGTACTTC. Its protein product is CASSSDGREASEYQETQYF.

This sequence joins TRBV29-1 and TRBJ2-7; TRBD1 is a possible D gene (6 bases). CDR1 and CDR2 (germline): SQVTM, ANQGSEA. Trimming shortened V by 6 bases and J by 4 bases, and 19 bases separated the two germline ends. The CDR3 sequence is 14 residues long. The CDR3 DNA reads TGCAGCGTCCGAACCCAGGGGCCAGGATACGAGCAGTACTTC. Its protein product is CSVRTQGPGYEQYF.

The chain has TRBV6-4 and TRBJ2-7, with 7 bases that match TRBD1. The germline V gene encodes CDR1 MRHNA and CDR2 SNTAGT. V trimming: 4 bases; J trimming: 3 bases; junction bases outside the gene matches: 3. CDR3 length equals 13 residues. The CDR3 region is CASSVDRDYEQYF. The CDR3 nucleotides read TGTGCCAGCAGTGTCGACAGGGACTACGAGCAGTACTTC.

V is TRBV27 and J is TRBJ2-1, with 12 bases fitting TRBD2. Germline loops: CDR1 MNHEY, CDR2 SMNVEV (reference sequence). J lost 9 bases, V lost 7 bases, and 7 bases had no gene match. CDR3 length: 14 residues. The CDR3 DNA follows: TGTGCCAGCACCGCGACTAGCGGGAGAAGTGAGCAGTTCTTC. Translating gives CASTATSGRSEQFF.

This chain joins TRBV7-6 and TRBJ2-2, with D hard to call. The CDR3 totals 12 residues. Germline values: CDR1 SGHVS, CDR2 FNYEAQ. V was pared by 11 bases and J by 5 bases, with 12 bases between. This CDR3 is CALGSGTGELFF. In nucleotides, the CDR3 is TGTGCCCTTGGGTCGGGTACCGGGGAGCTGTTTTTT.

V usage is TRBV24-1 and J usage is TRBJ2-3; maybe TRBD1 (7 bases). Germline CDR1 reads KGHDR; CDR2 reads SFDVKD. The CDR3 consists of 12 residues. The ends were cut back, 9 bases at V and 3 bases at J, with 9 bases in the middle. This chain's CDR3 is CATAGQTDTQYF. CDR3 DNA sequence: TGTGCCACCGCGGGACAGACAGATACGCAGTATTTT.

This clone was seen only once. The chain uses TRBV2 and TRBJ2-1; 7 bases are shared with TRBD2. The germline V gene has CDR1 SNHLY and CDR2 FYNNEI. The CDR3 covers 15 residues. The ends lost 9 bases at V and 7 bases at J; junction bases unmatched: 15. This chain's CDR3 is CASGVHLTGGNEQFF. DNA of the CDR3: TGTGCCAGTGGGGTCCATTTGACGGGAGGTAATGAGCAGTTCTTC.

The rearrangement joins TRBV7-9 to TRBJ1-2; weak D call: TRBD1 (6 bases). The CDR3 loop spans 15 amino acids. With 5 bases removed from V and 14 bases from J, the gap between germline ends came to 27 bases. CDR1 is SEHNR, CDR2 FQNEAQ, per germline (reference sequence). The CDR3 DNA sequence: TGTGCCAGCAGCACCCAAACCGGGACACTCAATGGGATTACCTTC. This encodes CASSTQTGTLNGITF.

CDR3 in DNA: TGTGCCAGCAGCTTGAGCACAGGGGGCCACGAGCAGTACTTC. Protein: CASSLSTGGHEQYF. J is TRBJ2-7 and V is TRBV5-4, with 9 bases lining up with TRBD1. V dropped 1 base and J dropped 5; count of bases not matched to a gene: 4. CDR1 SGHNT and CDR2 YYREEE come from the germline V gene (reference sequence). The CDR3 is 14 residues long.

The chain has TRBV27 and TRBJ2-5, with TRBD1 as a possible D gene (6 bases). Germline CDR1 reads MNHEY; CDR2 reads SMNVEV (reference sequence). This CDR3 comprises 14 residues. V was pared by 3 bases and J by 4 bases, with 12 bases between. In DNA, the CDR3 is TGTGCCAGCAGTTTCCAGGGGAGCCGAGAGACCCAGTACTTC. Its translation: CASSFQGSRETQYF.

The V call is TRBV7-2, the J call TRBJ1-1, with D possibly being TRBD1 (6 bases). V was trimmed by 5 bases and J by 4 bases, leaving 17 bases between them. The CDR3 extends over 15 amino acids. Germline CDR1 is SGHTA and CDR2 is FQGNSA. The CDR3 sequence: CASSASGGLGTEAFF. Written as DNA, the CDR3 is TGTGCCAGCAGCGCTAGTGGGGGCCTGGGCACTGAAGCTTTCTTT.

The chain combines TRBV9 with TRBJ1-5; D possibly corresponds to TRBD1 (6 bases). Trimming took 2 bases from V and 5 from J, leaving 11 bases between them. Germline loops: CDR1 SGDLS, CDR2 YYNGEE. The CDR3 loop spans 14 amino acids. CDR3 sequence: CASSVTGLDQPQHF. The CDR3 region has the DNA TGTGCCAGCAGCGTTACAGGGTTGGATCAGCCCCAGCATTTT.

This rearrangement joins TRBV3-1 (or the pseudogene TRBV3-2) to TRBJ2-4; no clear D gene. The V end was cut by 4 bases, the J end by 0 bases, with 10 bases between. CDR1 is LGHDT, CDR2 YNNKEL, per germline (reference sequence). The CDR3 is made up of 15 amino acids. CDR3 region: CASSPGVLAKNIQYF. As DNA, the CDR3 is TGTGCCAGCAGCCCGGGTGTCCTAGCCAAAAACATTCAGTACTTC.

The table lists this clone with a count of one. The genes are TRBV18 and TRBJ2-1; 8 nucleotides match TRBD1. Per germline, CDR1 KGHSH and CDR2 LQKENI. The CDR3 has 15 amino acids. V lost 4 bases and J lost 4; bases outside the gene matches: 6. CDR3 residues: CASSQGTGGYNEQFF. DNA for the CDR3: TGTGCCAGCTCACAGGGGACAGGCGGGTACAATGAGCAGTTCTTC.

The chain joins TRBV7-9 to TRBJ2-5; possible D gene TRBD1, 6 bases. The germline V and J ends were trimmed by 5 bases and 2 bases, with 15 bases remaining between them. There are 15 residues in the CDR3. In germline, CDR1 is SEHNR, CDR2 FQNEAQ (reference sequence). The CDR3 DNA reads as TGTGCCAGCAGCCCCCCTAAGGACAGACAAGAGACCCAGTACTTC. Translating gives CASSPPKDRQETQYF.

The DNA of the CDR3 is TGTGCCAGTACCCCGACTAGCGGGGATATCGTAGGGACGCAGTATTTT. Translated: CASTPTSGDIVGTQYF. The J gene is TRBJ2-3, the V gene TRBV19, with TRBD2 identical over 11 bases. The CDR3 loop spans 16 amino acids. Germline CDR1 is LNHDA and CDR2 is SQIVND (reference sequence). With 7 bases clipped from V and 9 bases from J, the junction kept 15 bases outside the gene matches.

For the CDR3, the DNA is TGTGCCAGCAGCTTATACGGTTCCGGAAACACCATATATTTT. This sequence encodes CASSLYGSGNTIYF. The chain uses TRBV13 and TRBJ1-3; D call uncertain. Between the trimmed V and J ends, which lost 2 bases and 4 bases, there was a span of 9 bases. CDR3 length equals 14 residues. From germline, CDR1 is PRHDT and CDR2 FYEKMQ (reference sequence).

The chain joins TRBV28 to TRBJ1-1; D remains ambiguous. This CDR3 has 15 residues. Trimming removed 1 base from V and 4 bases from J, with 13 bases in between. CDR1 and CDR2 from the germline V gene are MDHEN and SYDVKM. The CDR3 nucleotides read TGTGCCAGCAGTTTATTCCGAGGGTGGGCCACTGAAGCTTTCTTT. It translates to CASSLFRGWATEAFF. The full variable domain, rest sourced from reference TRBV28 and TRBJ1-1, is DVKVTQSSRYLVKRTGEKVFLECVQDMDHENMFWYRQDPGLGLRLIYFSYDVKMKEKGDIPEGYSVSREKKERFSLILESASTNQTSMYLCASSLFRGWATEAFFGQGTRLTVV.

This chain joins TRBV6-2 or TRBV6-3 and TRBJ2-7; the match to TRBD2 covers 12 bases. CDR1 is MNHEY, CDR2 SVGEGT, per germline. V shed 6 bases, J shed 5 bases, and the junction held 8 bases outside the gene matches. The CDR3 runs to 15 residues. CDR3 bases: TGTGCCAGCAGCCACCCCACTAGCGGGAGGAACGAGCAGTACTTC. Encoded protein: CASSHPTSGRNEQYF.

This chain joins TRBV19 and TRBJ2-6; 8 nucleotides align to TRBD1. V lost 4 bases, J lost 1 base, and 3 bases stayed unmatched. CDR3 length equals 16 residues. Germline CDR1 reads LNHDA; CDR2 reads SQIVND (reference sequence). CDR3 sequence reads: CASSKYRGSGANVLTF. CDR3 nucleotide sequence: TGTGCCAGTAGTAAATACAGGGGGTCTGGGGCCAACGTCCTGACTTTC.